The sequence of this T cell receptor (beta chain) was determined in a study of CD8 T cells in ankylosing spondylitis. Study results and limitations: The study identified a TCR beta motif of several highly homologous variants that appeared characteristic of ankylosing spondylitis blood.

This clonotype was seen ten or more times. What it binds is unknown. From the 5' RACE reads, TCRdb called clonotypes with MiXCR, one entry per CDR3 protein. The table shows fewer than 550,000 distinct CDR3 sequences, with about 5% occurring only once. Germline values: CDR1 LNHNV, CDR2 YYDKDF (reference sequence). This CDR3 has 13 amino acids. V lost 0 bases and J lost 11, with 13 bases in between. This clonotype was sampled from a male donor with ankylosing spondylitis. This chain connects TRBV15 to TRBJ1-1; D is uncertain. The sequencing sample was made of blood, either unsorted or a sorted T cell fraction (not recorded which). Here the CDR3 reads CATSRDTSFRAFF. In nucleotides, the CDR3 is TGTGCCACCAGCAGAGATACTAGTTTCAGGGCTTTCTTT. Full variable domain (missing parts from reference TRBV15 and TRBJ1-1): DAMVIQNPRYQVTQFGKPVTLSCSQTLNHNVMYWYQQKSSQAPKLLFHYYDKDFNNEADTPDNFQSRRPNTSFCFLDIRSPGLGDTAMYLCATSRDTSFRAFFGQGTRLTVV.